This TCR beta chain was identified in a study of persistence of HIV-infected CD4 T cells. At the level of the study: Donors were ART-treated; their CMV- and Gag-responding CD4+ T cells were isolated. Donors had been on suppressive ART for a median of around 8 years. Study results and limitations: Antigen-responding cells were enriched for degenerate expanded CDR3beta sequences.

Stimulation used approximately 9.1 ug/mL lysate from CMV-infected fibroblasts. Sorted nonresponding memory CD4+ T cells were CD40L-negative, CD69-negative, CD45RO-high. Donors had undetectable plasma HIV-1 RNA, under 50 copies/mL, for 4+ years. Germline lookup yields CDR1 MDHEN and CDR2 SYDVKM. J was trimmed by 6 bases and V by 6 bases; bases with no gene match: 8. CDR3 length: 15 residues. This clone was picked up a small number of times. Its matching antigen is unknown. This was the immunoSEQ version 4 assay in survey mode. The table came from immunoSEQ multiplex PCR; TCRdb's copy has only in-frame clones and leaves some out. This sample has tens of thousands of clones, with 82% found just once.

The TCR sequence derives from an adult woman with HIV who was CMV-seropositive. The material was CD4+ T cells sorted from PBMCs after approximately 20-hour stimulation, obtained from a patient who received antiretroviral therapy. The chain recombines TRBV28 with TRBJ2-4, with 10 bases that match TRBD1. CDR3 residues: CASSMGQGTLNIQYF. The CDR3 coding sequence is TGTGCCAGCAGCATGGGACAGGGGACTTTAAACATTCAGTACTTC.